This T cell receptor (beta chain) was recorded in a study of T cell repertoires in cytomegalovirus infection (dated by TCRdb to about 2019). Context from the whole study: The HLA type of each donor mattered for the analysis, because public TCR beta signatures pointed to carriage of CMV infection along with the matching HLA type. Here is what the overall study found, with its caveats: The ex vivo response was dominated by HLA-C-restricted CMV-specific TCR beta clonotypes, which also provided the single most frequent clonotype in two of eight donors. In both this cohort and an independent roughly 330-donor cohort, the cumulative frequency of public TCR beta family members distinguished carriers of CMV infection plus the relevant HLA type.

This clonotype was counted at least ten times. This receptor's antigen is unknown. Base quality data are lacking; no much larger clone is found one base away. Sequencing relied on an Illumina HiSeq 1500. TCRdb reran the public reads through fastp at Q25 and MiXCR, keeping productive beta chains. Merged by CDR3 protein, the rows form single entries marked with the most common genes and DNA. The sample data list 490,000 or so distinct CDR3 sequences, and about 11% of these were observed just once. The top ten hold 10% to 13% of the sample. Trimming leaves V shorter by 6 bases and J shorter by 4 bases, with the junction holding 4 bases beyond the gene matches. CDR1 and CDR2, looked up from the germline V gene, are ENHRY and SYGVKD. Reading from cysteine to phenylalanine, the CDR3 counts 14 amino acids. CDR3 DNA is the only sequence kept; it has 42 bases, read in frame from the first base.

The V and J genes are TRBV10-3 and TRBJ2-5, with 11 junctional bases fitting TRBD1. The origin of this receptor is a human donor in good health (CMV status not recorded). Some clones in this sample may be carry-over from other donors' samples. Sequenced: PBMCs. The sequence in DNA is TGTGCCATCAGGAAGGGACAGGGGGGAGAGACCCAGTACTTC. The encoded protein is CAIRKGQGGETQYF.